This T cell receptor beta chain came from a study of T cell responses to AZD1222 COVID-19 vaccine. The V gene's germline CDR1 is SGHRS and CDR2 YFSETQ. This CDR3 region has 16 residues. V was clipped by 0 bases and J by 6 bases, with 16 bases between them. Study results and limitations: Repertoire sampling occurred only after the peak T cell response. Donors were largely white British and mainly female; clonal diversity was possibly underestimated. Spike-specific TCRs gained breadth and depth after people received two AZD1222 doses.

Concerning this clone itself: Its target is unknown.

Method: immunoSEQ multiplex PCR; TCRdb's copy keeps in-frame clones and lacks some. The data contain 110,000 to 150,000 clones, about 91% of them singletons. The specimen comprised peripheral blood, sampled on day 0 of AZD1222 vaccination. This chain links TRBV5-1 with TRBJ2-1; TRBD1 is a possible D gene (5 bases). The TCR originated in an adult in good health. The CDR3 loop is CASSLVIAGNRNEQFF. In nucleotides, the CDR3 is TGCGCCAGCAGCTTGGTTATTGCAGGGAATCGCAATGAGCAGTTCTTC.